These 19 T cell receptor beta chains originate from one sample sequenced in a study of T cells in Graves' hyperthyroidism and ophthalmopathy. Regions amplified from RNA transcripts were the TCR beta CDR3 regions. An initial round of RT-PCR targeting the TCR CDR3 relied on the HTBI primer set. Each CDR3 protein is one row after TCRdb ran MiXCR on the multiplex PCR reads. The sample comprises 250,000 to 300,000 distinct CDR3 sequences, 13% of which are singletons, and about 8% rests with the top ten. The material sequenced was blood. These receptors originate from a young woman with Graves' hyperthyroidism that later progressed to Graves' ophthalmopathy.

This clonotype was seen only a few times. The chain joins TRBV19 to TRBJ2-5; 10 bases are shared with TRBD1. This CDR3 has 15 amino acids. In germline, CDR1 is LNHDA, CDR2 SQIVND (reference sequence). The V and J ends lost 7 bases and 3 bases, in that order; junction bases with no gene match: 8. The CDR3: CASTQAGTGEETQYF. CDR3 bases: TGTGCCAGTACCCAAGCCGGGACAGGGGAAGAGACCCAGTACTTC.

In its sample, this clonotype was seen a few times. V is TRBV10-2 and J is TRBJ2-1; no reliable D call. The CDR3 runs to 12 residues. Per the germline V gene, CDR1 is WSHSY and CDR2 is SAAADI. V was trimmed by 2 bases and J by 8 bases, leaving 7 bases between them. This CDR3 is CASSEGVDEQFF. The DNA of the CDR3 is TGCGCCAGCAGTGAGGGGGTTGATGAGCAGTTCTTC.

This clonotype occurred many times. The J gene is TRBJ1-1, the V gene TRBV5-6, with a possible D match to TRBD1 (5 bases). This CDR3 comprises 15 residues. The V end was cut by 4 bases, the J end by 1 base, with 14 bases between. CDR1 is SGHDT and CDR2 is YYEEEE in the germline V gene. The CDR3 sequence is CASSLGGITNTEAFF. As DNA, the CDR3 is TGTGCCAGCAGCCTTGGGGGGATAACGAACACTGAAGCTTTCTTT.

V usage is TRBV7-9 and J usage is TRBJ1-4; maybe TRBD1 (5 bases). This CDR3 is 13 amino acids long. Germline CDR1 reads SEHNR; CDR2 reads FQNEAQ (reference sequence). Trimming left V 1 base short and J 8 bases short, with 8 bases between. CDR3 loop: CASSLGQSEKLFF. Here the CDR3 DNA reads TGTGCCAGCAGCTTAGGACAGAGCGAAAAACTGTTTTTT.

This clonotype was detected many times. J is TRBJ1-1 and V is TRBV7-2; no firm D call. CDR1 and CDR2 from the germline V gene are SGHTA and FQGNSA. The CDR3 is 13 amino acids. Trimming left V 8 bases short and J 1 base short, with 11 bases between. The chain's CDR3 is CASLDPWNTEAFF. The CDR3 DNA reads as TGTGCCAGCCTGGACCCGTGGAACACTGAAGCTTTCTTT.

This clonotype was observed at least ten times. The V and J genes are TRBV20-1 and TRBJ2-7; TRBD2 is a possible D gene (5 bases). In germline, CDR1 is DFQATT, CDR2 SNEGSKA (reference sequence). The CDR3 covers 13 residues. Between the trimmed V and J ends, which lost 6 bases and 0 bases, there was a span of 12 bases. The CDR3 DNA reads as TGCAGTGCCGTCGAGGGTTACTCCTACGAGCAGTACTTC. The encoded protein is CSAVEGYSYEQYF.

The CDR3 is CASSHGMGSPLHF. The CDR3 coding sequence is TGTGCCAGTAGTCATGGGATGGGTTCACCCCTCCACTTT. The chain carries TRBV19 and TRBJ1-6, with unresolved D. Deletions cut 5 bases from V and 9 bases from J, with 11 bases between. The CDR3 runs to 13 residues. Germline V gene data show CDR1 as LNHDA and CDR2 as SQIVND (reference sequence).

This clonotype was recorded at least ten times. The rearrangement joins TRBV28 to TRBJ1-5, with D maybe TRBD1 (5 bases). Trimming pared 6 bases from V and 1 base from J, leaving 28 bases between. The CDR3 covers 20 residues. From germline, CDR1 is MDHEN and CDR2 SYDVKM. In DNA, the CDR3 is TGTGCCAGCAGCCCACCGCGAAGGCAGGGAGGGCGTAGCAGCAATCAGCCCCAGCATTTT. Protein: CASSPPRRQGGRSSNQPQHF.

This clonotype was picked up many times. The V and J genes are TRBV7-3 and TRBJ1-1; no clear D. The CDR3 has 13 residues. Germline loops: CDR1 SGHTA, CDR2 FQGTGA. The V end lost 2 bases, the J end lost 1 base, and 5 bases lay between the germline ends. CDR3: CASSLRRNTEAFF. CDR3 nucleotides: TGTGCCAGCAGCTTACGCAGGAACACTGAAGCTTTCTTT.

V gene TRBV19 combines with J gene TRBJ2-1, with TRBD1 identical over 10 bases. The CDR3 has 13 amino acids. Germline trimming cut 9 bases from V and 6 bases from J; bases unmatched to any gene: 5. Germline-derived CDR1 and CDR2 are LNHDA and SQIVND (reference sequence). The CDR3 region has the DNA TGTGCCAGCGCGACAGGGGGCGTCAATGAGCAGTTCTTC. Translation gives CASATGGVNEQFF.

This clonotype was detected ten times or more. V gene TRBV6-6 combines with J gene TRBJ1-1, with D possibly being TRBD1 (5 bases). The V and J ends lost 2 bases and 6 bases respectively, with 13 bases between them. Germline-derived CDR1 and CDR2 are MNHNY and SVGAGI (reference sequence). This CDR3 is 14 amino acids long. The DNA of the CDR3 is TGTGCCAGCAGTTACAGATCGGGGGTCCCTGAAGCTTTCTTT. Translation: CASSYRSGVPEAFF.

This clonotype was observed at least ten times. An end of the junction differs from the germline gene, which may be a read error. The chain couples TRBV7-7 to TRBJ2-2, with TRBD2 matching over 11 bases. Germline CDR1 reads SSHAT; CDR2 reads FNYEAQ (reference sequence). The CDR3 is 16 residues long. The CDR3 nucleotides are TGTGCTAGCAGCTCGGGACTAGCGGAGAACACCGGGGAGCTGTTTTTT. This translates into CASSSGLAENTGELFF.

This clonotype was seen ten or more times. The chain is built from TRBV6-1 and TRBJ1-6; the D is unclear. CDR3 length: 14 amino acids. The V end lost 7 bases, the J end lost 10 bases, and 17 bases lay between the germline ends. Germline lookup yields CDR1 MNHNS and CDR2 SASEGT. CDR3 bases: TGTGCCAGCAATCGGATGGGGTCGCAGTCACCCCTCCACTTT. It is translated as CASNRMGSQSPLHF.

On this clonotype: This may be a read error, as it is one base from a much larger clone. J is TRBJ2-5 and V is TRBV20-1; D is perhaps TRBD1 (5 bases). Trimming left V 5 bases short and J 5 bases short, with 9 bases between. Germline CDR1 is DFQATT and CDR2 is SNEGSKA (reference sequence). The CDR3 runs 11 residues. CDR3 residues: CSADKGETQYF. The CDR3 DNA reads TGCAGTGCTGATAAGGGGGAGACCCAGTACTTC.

Turning to this clonotype: A much larger clone differs from this one at a single base, so this may be a read error. The rearrangement links TRBV10-3 to TRBJ1-1; the D gene is possibly TRBD1 (5 bases). Germline V gene lookup returns CDR1 ENHRY and CDR2 SYGVKD. CDR3 length: 13 residues. CDR3 in amino acids: CAIGESIGVEAFF. The DNA for the CDR3 is TGTGCCATCGGTGAGTCGATAGGGGTTGAAGCTTTCTTT.

This clonotype has at least ten counts. V gene TRBV6-2 or TRBV6-3 combines with J gene TRBJ2-7; 10 nucleotides align to TRBD1. CDR1 and CDR2 (germline): MNHEY, SVGEGT. The CDR3 runs 13 residues. J gave up 3 bases and V 6 bases, and 2 bases lay outside the gene matches. This CDR3 reads CASRGQGNYEQYF. The CDR3 DNA follows: TGTGCCAGCAGGGGACAGGGGAACTACGAGCAGTACTTC.

In this sample, this clonotype turned up many times. The rearrangement joins TRBV6-2 or TRBV6-3 to TRBJ2-5; tentatively, D is TRBD1 (6 bases). The germline CDR1 and CDR2 sequences are MNHEY and SVGEGT. The CDR3 is 15 amino acids. V lost 5 bases to trimming and J lost 4 bases, with 17 bases between them. This chain's CDR3 is CASSDVQLQGETQYF. Here the CDR3 DNA reads TGTGCCAGCAGTGATGTACAGCTACAGGGAGAGACCCAGTACTTC.

The genes are TRBV7-3 and TRBJ2-3; the D is unclear. V was pared by 4 bases and J by 6 bases, with 11 bases between. The CDR3 runs to 13 residues. Germline V CDR1 and CDR2: SGHTA, FQGTGA. The DNA for the CDR3 is TGTGCCAGCAGCTCGACTCTACTGGATACGCAGTATTTT. Protein product: CASSSTLLDTQYF.

This clonotype was seen ten or more times. This chain joins TRBV27 and TRBJ1-5; D unclear. V lost 6 bases to trimming and J lost 4 bases, with 13 bases between them. The germline V gene has CDR1 MNHEY and CDR2 SMNVEV (reference sequence). The CDR3 consists of 14 residues. The CDR3 spells CASSRYEGNQPQHF. The CDR3 nucleotides read TGTGCCAGCAGCCGCTACGAGGGAAATCAGCCCCAGCATTTT.